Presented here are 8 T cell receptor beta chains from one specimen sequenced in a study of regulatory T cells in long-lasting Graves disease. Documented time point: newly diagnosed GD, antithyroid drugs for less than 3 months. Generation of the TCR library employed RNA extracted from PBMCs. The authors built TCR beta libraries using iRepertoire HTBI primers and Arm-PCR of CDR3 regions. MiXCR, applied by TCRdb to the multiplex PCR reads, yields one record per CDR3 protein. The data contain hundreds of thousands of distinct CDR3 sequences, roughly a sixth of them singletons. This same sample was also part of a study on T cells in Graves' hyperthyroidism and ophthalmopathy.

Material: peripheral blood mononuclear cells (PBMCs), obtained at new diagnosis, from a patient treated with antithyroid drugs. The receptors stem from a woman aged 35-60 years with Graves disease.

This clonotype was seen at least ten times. This chain's CDR3 is CASRGPQGDTQYF. The CDR3, as DNA: TGTGCCAGCAGGGGACCCCAGGGGGATACGCAGTATTTT. V is TRBV3-1 and J is TRBJ2-3; a weak D match, TRBD1 (6 bases). V lost 6 bases and J lost 6, with 13 bases in between. The CDR3 is 13 residues long. Per germline, CDR1 LGHDT and CDR2 YNNKEL (reference sequence).

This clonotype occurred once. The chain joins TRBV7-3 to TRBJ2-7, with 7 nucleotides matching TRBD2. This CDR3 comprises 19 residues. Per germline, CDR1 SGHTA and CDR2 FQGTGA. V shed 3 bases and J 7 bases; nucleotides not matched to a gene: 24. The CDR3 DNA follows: TGTGCCAGCAGCTTTCTGCCTAGCGGACCATTACCCCCCTCTCGGGAGCAGTACTTC. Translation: CASSFLPSGPLPPSREQYF.

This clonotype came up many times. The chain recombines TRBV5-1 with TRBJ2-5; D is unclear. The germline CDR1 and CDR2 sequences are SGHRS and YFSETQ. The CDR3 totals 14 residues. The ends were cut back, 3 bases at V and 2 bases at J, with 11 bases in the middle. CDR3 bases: TGCGCCAGCAGCTCCTTGGACGGGCAAGAGACCCAGTACTTC. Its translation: CASSSLDGQETQYF. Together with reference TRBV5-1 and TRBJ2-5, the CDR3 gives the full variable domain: KAGVTQTPRYLIKTRGQQVTLSCSPISGHRSVSWYQQTPGQGLQFLFEYFSETQRNKGNFPGRFSGRQFSNSRSEMNVSTLELGDSALYLCASSSLDGQETQYFGPGTRLLVL.

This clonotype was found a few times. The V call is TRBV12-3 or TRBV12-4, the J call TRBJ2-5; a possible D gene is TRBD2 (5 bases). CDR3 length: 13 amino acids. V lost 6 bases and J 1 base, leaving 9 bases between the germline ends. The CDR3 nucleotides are TGTGCCAGCAGACTCGGGATCCAAGAGACCCAGTACTTC. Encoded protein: CASRLGIQETQYF.

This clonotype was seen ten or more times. CDR3 loop: CASRWTSGEETQYF. The CDR3 DNA follows: TGTGCCAGCAGATGGACTAGCGGGGAAGAGACCCAGTACTTC. V usage is TRBV6-1 and J usage is TRBJ2-5; 12 nucleotides line up with TRBD2. Germline V gene sequence: CDR1 MNHNS, CDR2 SASEGT. J was trimmed by 3 bases and V by 6 bases; bases with no gene match: 2. The CDR3 runs to 14 residues.

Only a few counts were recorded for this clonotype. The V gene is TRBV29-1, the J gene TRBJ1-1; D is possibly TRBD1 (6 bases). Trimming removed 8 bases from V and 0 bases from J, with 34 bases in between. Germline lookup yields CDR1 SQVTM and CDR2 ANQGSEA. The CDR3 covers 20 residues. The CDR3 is CSSVGGSGRQAQGLNTEAFF. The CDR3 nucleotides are TGCAGCTCTGTGGGTGGTTCGGGTAGACAGGCGCAAGGTCTGAACACTGAAGCTTTCTTT.

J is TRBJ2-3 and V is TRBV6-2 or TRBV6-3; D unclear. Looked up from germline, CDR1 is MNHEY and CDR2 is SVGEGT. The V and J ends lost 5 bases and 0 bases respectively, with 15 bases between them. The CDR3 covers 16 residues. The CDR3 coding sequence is TGTGCCAGCAGTGTAGGGCAGCCGATGAGCACAGATACGCAGTATTTT. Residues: CASSVGQPMSTDTQYF.

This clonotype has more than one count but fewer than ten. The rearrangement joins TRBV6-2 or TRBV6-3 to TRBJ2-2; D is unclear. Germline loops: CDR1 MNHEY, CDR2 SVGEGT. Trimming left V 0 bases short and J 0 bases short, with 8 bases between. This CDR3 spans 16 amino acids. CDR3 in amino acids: CASSYSIGPNTGELFF. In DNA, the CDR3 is TGTGCCAGCAGTTACTCGATAGGCCCGAACACCGGGGAGCTGTTTTTT.